This T cell receptor beta chain stems from a study of patients and donors after allogeneic stem cell transplantation (dated by TCRdb to the early 2020s). Library creation used RT-PCR. TCRdb lists the instrument as NextSeq 550. TCRdb reprocessing: public reads trimmed at Q25 with fastp, clones called with MiXCR, in-frame beta chains kept. Rows are combined by CDR3 protein, so each entry shows the most common genes and DNA. Here the sample has under 30,000 distinct CDR3 sequences; roughly two fifths occur a single time. The ten top clones hold approximately 80% of the sample. From the cysteine through the phenylalanine, the CDR3 covers 15 amino acids. Of the read, only the CDR3 DNA is kept; its 45 bases are in frame from base 1. Trimming leaves V shorter by 1 base and J shorter by 5 bases, with the junction holding 5 bases beyond the gene matches. From the germline V gene, CDR1 is MGHRA and CDR2 is YSYEKL.

As for this clonotype: The antigen this receptor binds is unknown. Per-nucleotide qualities are absent, and no much larger clonotype sits a single base away.

The receptor comes from a human donor who was either an allogeneic HSCT recipient or a stem cell or donor lymphocyte infusion donor (not recorded which). It is not recorded whose cells these are; they may come from a transplant donor. Recombination joined TRBV4-1 with TRBJ1-5; the junction holds 7 bases that match TRBD1. Sequenced material: blood, either unsorted or a sorted T cell fraction (not recorded which). CDR3 protein: CASSQAAGGYQPQHF. The nucleotides read TGCGCCAGCAGCCAAGCGGCAGGGGGATATCAGCCCCAGCATTTT.